This entry concerns a single T cell receptor beta chain. Gene names refer to mouse genes. Coverage ceases 1 residue before the CDR3 finishes, and the germline J gene fills in the end. The same CDR3 arises from other DNA sequences in this sample as well. The data belong to a study of tissue T cells after allogeneic stem cell transplantation. Only in-frame clones appear in the TCRdb table, and some are missing; sequencing was by immunoSEQ multiplex PCR. The table shows more than 45,000 clones, with approximately 70% occurring only once. V lost 0 bases and J lost 7, with 7 bases in between. CDR3 length: 12 residues. CDR1 is LGHNA and CDR2 is YNLKQL in the germline V gene (reference sequence).

The clonotype comes from a pool of C57BL/6 mice in good health. The source material was sorted cells pooled from one or two spleens. The chain combines TRBV5 with TRBJ2-7, with a weak D call TRBD1 (5 bases). The CDR3 sequence: CASSQEGVEQYF. Partial CDR3 DNA: TGTGCCAGCAGCCAAGAAGGGGTGGAACAGTAC.